The 20 T cell receptor beta chains below all came from one sample that was sequenced in a study of blood T cell repertoires in COVID-19. Here immunoSEQ multiplex PCR was the method, and the copy in TCRdb shows in-frame clones only, minus some. The table has under 300,000 clones, around 90% seen once. The sequencing sample was made of PBMCs or T cells enriched from blood (not recorded which). Every receptor here comes from a woman in her sixties or seventies in a cohort exposed to, infected with or recovered from COVID-19 (not recorded which).

The chain is built from TRBV18 and TRBJ1-1; 8 nucleotides line up with TRBD1. Looked up from germline, CDR1 is KGHSH and CDR2 is LQKENI. V gave up 3 bases and J gave up 13 bases; unmatched junction bases: 13. This CDR3 region has 14 residues. Here the CDR3 DNA reads TGTGCCAGCTCACCTAAAGGAGACAGGGGCTCGTTTTTCTTT. Protein sequence: CASSPKGDRGSFFF.

The chain employs TRBV19 and TRBJ2-7, with D unresolved. Looked up from germline, CDR1 is LNHDA and CDR2 is SQIVND (reference sequence). Trimming cost V 3 bases and J 2 bases, with 14 bases left between them. The CDR3 totals 15 residues. CDR3 amino acids: CASSISAENPYEQYF. CDR3 DNA sequence: TGTGCCAGTAGTATTTCCGCTGAGAACCCCTACGAGCAGTACTTC.

The V and J genes are TRBV5-1 and TRBJ2-7; D gene unclear. Germline values: CDR1 SGHRS, CDR2 YFSETQ. This CDR3 region has 11 residues. With 1 base removed from V and 5 bases from J, the gap between germline ends came to 4 bases. The CDR3: CASSLSNEQYF. The DNA for the CDR3 is TGCGCCAGCAGCTTGAGCAACGAGCAGTACTTC.

The CDR3 nucleotides read TGTGCCAGCAGCTCCCGCTGGGGCGCCAGCTCCTACAATGAGCAGTTCTTC. Translating gives CASSSRWGASSYNEQFF. The chain recombines TRBV7-2 with TRBJ2-1; D might be TRBD1 (5 bases). Germline CDR1 is SGHTA and CDR2 is FQGNSA. Trimming removed 4 bases from V and 0 bases from J, with 16 bases in between. The CDR3 extends over 17 amino acids. Based on the CDR3 plus reference TRBV7-2 and TRBJ2-1, the full variable domain is GAGVSQSPSNKVTEKGKDVELRCDPISGHTALYWYRQSLGQGLEFLIYFQGNSAPDKSGLPSDRFSAERTGGSVSTLTIQRTQQEDSAVYLCASSSRWGASSYNEQFFGPGTRLTVL.

The V gene is TRBV6-2 or TRBV6-3, the J gene TRBJ2-1; no reliable D call. CDR3 size: 12 residues. Germline assignment: CDR1 MNHEY and CDR2 SVGEGT. V was cut by 5 bases and J by 7 bases, with 9 bases left in between. This CDR3 is CASSPPLNEQFF. CDR3 DNA: TGTGCCAGCAGTCCCCCTCTTAATGAGCAGTTCTTC.

The chain links TRBV18 to TRBJ1-1; D not certain. CDR3 length: 14 residues. Germline V lookup: CDR1 KGHSH, CDR2 LQKENI. V lost 2 bases to trimming and J lost 1 base, with 8 bases between them. As DNA, the CDR3 is TGTGCCAGCTCACCAATGAGAGGGAACACTGAAGCTTTCTTT. This sequence encodes CASSPMRGNTEAFF.

This clone occurred a few times. The V gene is TRBV5-1, the J gene TRBJ1-4; TRBD1 is a possible D gene (5 bases). Trimming took off 6 bases at V and 6 bases at J, with 15 bases between the two ends. Looked up from germline, CDR1 is SGHRS and CDR2 is YFSETQ. This CDR3 region has 14 residues. The CDR3 coding sequence is TGCGCCAGCAACAGCGGGGGAGGCCATGAAAAACTGTTTTTT. Residues: CASNSGGGHEKLFF. The full variable domain, rest sourced from reference TRBV5-1 and TRBJ1-4, is KAGVTQTPRYLIKTRGQQVTLSCSPISGHRSVSWYQQTPGQGLQFLFEYFSETQRNKGNFPGRFSGRQFSNSRSEMNVSTLELGDSALYLCASNSGGGHEKLFFGSGTQLSVL.

This clone was counted between two and nine times. The chain links TRBV5-4 to TRBJ2-2; tentatively, D is TRBD1 (6 bases). The V end was cut by 2 bases, the J end by 7 bases, with 15 bases between. CDR1 and CDR2 from the germline V gene are SGHNT and YYREEE (reference sequence). CDR3 length: 15 amino acids. In DNA, the CDR3 is TGTGCCAGCAGCTTTGGGCAGGGGCTTGGCGGGGAGCTGTTTTTT. Translation: CASSFGQGLGGELFF.

This chain uses TRBV3-1 (or the pseudogene TRBV3-2) with TRBJ2-1; 7 nucleotides align to TRBD2. The ends lost 3 bases at V and 7 bases at J; junction bases unmatched: 12. CDR1 is LGHDT and CDR2 is YNNKEL in the germline V gene (reference sequence). The CDR3 is 16 residues long. The CDR3 nucleotides are TGTGCCAGCAGCCACCTCATCCGACTAGCTGGGAATGAGCAGTTCTTC. Translated, it gives CASSHLIRLAGNEQFF.

V gene TRBV29-1 combines with J gene TRBJ2-7; 7 bases agree with TRBD1. Trimming at V came to 5 bases and at J to 7 bases, leaving 8 bases not matched to a gene. From germline, CDR1 is SQVTM and CDR2 ANQGSEA. The length of the CDR3 is 12 residues. The DNA of the CDR3 is TGCAGCGTTAGAGACAGGGTTGGAGAGCAGTACTTC. It encodes CSVRDRVGEQYF.

The chain employs TRBV28 and TRBJ2-5; D is undetermined. Germline V gene sequence: CDR1 MDHEN, CDR2 SYDVKM. This CDR3 is built from 15 residues. V dropped 1 base and J dropped 1 base, with 10 bases sitting between them. CDR3 protein: CASSLYSPGQETQYF. CDR3 nucleotides: TGTGCCAGCAGTTTATACAGTCCCGGCCAAGAGACCCAGTACTTC. Variable domain in full (rest from reference TRBV28 and TRBJ2-5): DVKVTQSSRYLVKRTGEKVFLECVQDMDHENMFWYRQDPGLGLRLIYFSYDVKMKEKGDIPEGYSVSREKKERFSLILESASTNQTSMYLCASSLYSPGQETQYFGPGTRLLVL.

This sequence joins TRBV6-4 and TRBJ1-1, with TRBD1 identical over 8 bases. The V gene end was trimmed by 3 bases and the J gene end by 5 bases; junction bases not matched to a gene: 2. This CDR3 is built from 13 residues. Germline values: CDR1 MRHNA, CDR2 SNTAGT. The CDR3 protein is CASSERQGTEAFF. The CDR3 coding sequence is TGTGCCAGCAGTGAGAGACAGGGGACTGAAGCTTTCTTT.

The chain is built from TRBV28 and TRBJ2-2, with 14 bases fitting TRBD2. The germline gives CDR1 MDHEN, CDR2 SYDVKM. This CDR3 comprises 17 residues. The V segment lost 6 bases and the J segment 7 bases; nucleotides outside the gene matches: 10. In nucleotides, the CDR3 is TGTGCCAGCAGCCAAGGACTAGCGGGAGGCCTCGGCGGGGAGCTGTTTTTT. Protein product: CASSQGLAGGLGGELFF. Filled out from reference TRBV28 and TRBJ2-2, the complete variable domain reads DVKVTQSSRYLVKRTGEKVFLECVQDMDHENMFWYRQDPGLGLRLIYFSYDVKMKEKGDIPEGYSVSREKKERFSLILESASTNQTSMYLCASSQGLAGGLGGELFFGEGSRLTVL.

V and J are TRBV4-3 and TRBJ1-2; D is unresolved. From germline, CDR1 is LGHNA and CDR2 YSLEER. V lost 0 bases to trimming and J lost 7 bases, with 15 bases between them. The CDR3 runs 15 residues. The CDR3 spells CASSQDQTSSSGYTF. The CDR3 coding sequence is TGCGCCAGCAGCCAAGATCAGACAAGTAGTTCTGGCTACACCTTC.

The J gene is TRBJ1-5, the V gene TRBV5-5, with 7 positions matching TRBD1. V lost 0 bases and J lost 6; bases outside the gene matches: 6. The length of the CDR3 is 15 residues. Germline V gene sequence: CDR1 SGHKS, CDR2 YYEKEE (reference sequence). CDR3 amino acids: CASSLGTGAFQPQHF. The CDR3 nucleotides read TGTGCCAGCAGCTTGGGTACAGGGGCTTTTCAGCCCCAGCATTTT.

This clone was seen a handful of times. V is TRBV5-6 and J is TRBJ2-1; 9 nucleotides line up with TRBD2. V trimming: 4 bases; J trimming: 6 bases; junction bases outside the gene matches: 2. Germline-derived CDR1 and CDR2 are SGHDT and YYEEEE. The CDR3 is 13 amino acids. The CDR3 is CASSGTSSNEQFF. The CDR3 region has the DNA TGTGCCAGCAGCGGGACTAGCTCCAATGAGCAGTTCTTC.

The V and J genes are TRBV3-1 (or the pseudogene TRBV3-2) and TRBJ2-3; 8 bases line up with TRBD2. Germline trimming cut 8 bases from V and 0 bases from J; bases unmatched to any gene: 7. CDR3 length equals 15 residues. Germline lookup yields CDR1 LGHDT and CDR2 YNNKEL (reference sequence). The CDR3 bases are TGTGCCAGCGGAATAGCGGGAATAAGCACAGATACGCAGTATTTT. This translates into CASGIAGISTDTQYF.

The chain links TRBV13 to TRBJ1-6, with 7 bases aligning to TRBD1. Trimming removed 6 bases from V and 5 bases from J; junction bases left unmatched: 7. The CDR3 spans 15 residues. Germline lookup yields CDR1 PRHDT and CDR2 FYEKMQ (reference sequence). The CDR3 reads CASRSGTAHNSPLHF. The CDR3 nucleotides are TGTGCCAGCAGATCCGGGACAGCACATAATTCACCCCTCCACTTT.

This rearrangement joins TRBV5-6 to TRBJ1-1; 10 nucleotides agree with TRBD1. Germline V gives CDR1 SGHDT, CDR2 YYEEEE. V gave up 4 bases and J gave up 4 bases; unmatched junction bases: 13. This CDR3 comprises 17 residues. For the CDR3, the DNA is TGTGCCAGCAGCCCGGGACAGGGGAATATCGTAGGCACTGAAGCTTTCTTT. Encoded protein: CASSPGQGNIVGTEAFF.

V usage is TRBV3-1 (or the pseudogene TRBV3-2) and J usage is TRBJ2-1; 9 nucleotides line up with TRBD1. The junction had 6 bases not matched to a gene; V was cut back by 0 bases and J by 9 bases. Germline V gene sequence: CDR1 LGHDT, CDR2 YNNKEL (reference sequence). This CDR3 is 15 amino acids long. CDR3 loop: CASSQDWGQGREQFF. The CDR3 nucleotides read TGTGCCAGCAGCCAAGACTGGGGACAGGGCCGTGAGCAGTTCTTC.